Each of the 4 T cell receptor beta chains below was sequenced from the same sample in a study of blood T cell repertoires in COVID-19. Assay used: immunoSEQ multiplex PCR; TCRdb lists only in-frame clones, some missing. The data show more than 200,000 clones, about nine tenths seen once. Specimen: peripheral blood. The receptors stem from a man aged 45-65 years with acute or convalescent COVID-19.

V gene TRBV4-2 combines with J gene TRBJ2-7; D possibly corresponds to TRBD1 (5 bases). Germline CDR1 is LGHNA and CDR2 is YNFKEQ. The CDR3 totals 13 residues. The ends were cut back, 0 bases at V and 4 bases at J, with 7 bases in the middle. The CDR3 reads CASSQDRGYEQYF. CDR3 nucleotide sequence: TGTGCCAGCAGCCAAGATAGGGGTTACGAGCAGTACTTC.

The rearrangement joins TRBV18 to TRBJ1-2; D gene unclear. Germline-derived CDR1 and CDR2 are KGHSH and LQKENI. This CDR3 has 13 residues. V dropped 2 bases and J dropped 2 bases, with 6 bases sitting between them. In nucleotides, the CDR3 is TGTGCCAGCTCACCAACAGAGAACTATGGCTACACCTTC. Translated, it gives CASSPTENYGYTF.

This clone was counted a single time. The rearrangement links TRBV5-1 to TRBJ2-3; D not certain. Trimming removed 4 bases at V and 1 base at J, with 4 bases between. Germline V gene data show CDR1 as SGHRS and CDR2 as YFSETQ. The CDR3 covers 12 residues. Here the CDR3 reads CASSVGTDTQYF. The DNA of the CDR3 is TGCGCCAGCAGCGTCGGCACAGATACGCAGTATTTT.

This clone was observed a single time. The rearrangement joins TRBV12-5 to TRBJ1-6; D may be TRBD1 (5 bases). Between the trimmed V and J ends, which lost 2 bases and 6 bases, there was a span of 14 bases. The V gene's germline CDR1 is LGHNT and CDR2 FRNRAP. This CDR3 has 16 amino acids. The CDR3: CASGLWGDVINSPLHF. CDR3 sequence (DNA): TGTGCTAGTGGTTTGTGGGGGGACGTCATTAATTCACCCCTCCACTTT. The full variable domain, rest sourced from reference TRBV12-5 and TRBJ1-6, is DARVTQTPRHKVTEMGQEVTMRCQPILGHNTVFWYRQTMMQGLELLAYFRNRAPLDDSGMPKDRFSAEMPDATLATLKIQPSEPRDSAVYFCASGLWGDVINSPLHFGNGTRLTVT.